This T cell receptor beta chain derives from a study of beta chain features in type 1 diabetes. Whole-study results and caveats: There was a moderate but significant shortening of TCRB CDR3s in all four CD4+ subsets of Type 1 diabetes patients.

As concerns this clone: Its target is unknown.

The CDR3 totals 16 residues. CDR1 MDHEN and CDR2 SYDVKM come from the germline V gene. Trimming removed 4 bases at V and 1 base at J, with 16 bases between. TCRB transcripts that were expressed got sequenced, as all of the isolated RNA had been reverse transcribed. Libraries were prepared by immunoSEQ multiplex PCR; TCRdb keeps only in-frame clonotypes and omits some of them. Among 300,000 to 400,000 clones, around a tenth were seen once, and the ten largest hold approximately 0.55%. What was sequenced was central memory CD4+ T cells from blood. The J gene is TRBJ1-1, the V gene TRBV28, with a tentative D call TRBD1 (6 bases). The receptor's source is a man younger than 45 with type 1 diabetes. The CDR3 sequence is CASSSLLGQQNTEAFF. The CDR3 nucleotides read TGTGCCAGCAGTTCCCTCCTAGGACAGCAGAACACTGAAGCTTTCTTT.